A selection of T cell receptor beta chains follows, all from one sample in a study of vaccination effects on CD4 cells after COVID-19. Using immunoSEQ multiplex PCR, the repertoire was profiled, and TCRdb retains in-frame clones only, with some absent. Among approximately 22,000 clones listed, around 75% were seen once. No antigens are known for them. Sample: CD4+ T cells from PBMCs cultured with a peptide pool, taken before COVID-19 vaccination. These receptors were taken from a human donor who had a prior SARS-CoV-2 infection. CDR3s include the opening cysteine and the closing phenylalanine or tryptophan. The D gene is left open where the match is weak. Not every row has a clone size; where given, it reads once, few, many or a size class.

j_gene: TRBJ2-7
d_gene: TRBD2
v_gene: TRBV4-3
abundance: .
CDR3nt: TGCGCCAGCAGCCAGATAGCGGGCCCCTCCTACGAGCAGTACTTC
CDR3aa: CASSQIAGPSYEQYF

j_gene: TRBJ2-2
d_gene: TRBD1
v_gene: TRBV25-1
abundance: .
CDR3nt: TGTGCCAGCAGTGAGACACCGGGACAGGGGGCCGGCACCGGGGAGCTGTTTTTT
CDR3aa: CASSETPGQGAGTGELFF

j_gene: TRBJ2-1
d_gene: TRBD1
v_gene: TRBV9
abundance: once
CDR3nt: TGTGCCAGCAGCCATTGGGACAGGGAGGGGGTTGAGCAGTTCTTC
CDR3aa: CASSHWDREGVEQFF

j_gene: TRBJ1-5
d_gene: TRBD1
v_gene: TRBV2
abundance: .
CDR3nt: TGTGCCAGCAGCCCCGGGACAGGGGGTAATCAGCCCCAGCATTTT
CDR3aa: CASSPGTGGNQPQHF

j_gene: TRBJ2-7
d_gene: TRBD1
v_gene: TRBV12-5
abundance: .
CDR3nt: TGTGCTAGTGGGGACAGGAACTACGAGCAGTACTTC
CDR3aa: CASGDRNYEQYF

j_gene: TRBJ2-3
d_gene: TRBD1
v_gene: TRBV3-1/TRBV3-2
abundance: few
CDR3nt: TGTGCCAGCAGCCCCGGACAGGGTTCAGGCACAGATACGCAGTATTTT
CDR3aa: CASSPGQGSGTDTQYF

j_gene: TRBJ2-7
d_gene: TRBD2
v_gene: TRBV20-1
abundance: .
CDR3nt: TGCAGTGCTAGTCCCGGACTAGCGGGGGGGAACTCCTACGAGCAGTACTTC
CDR3aa: CSASPGLAGGNSYEQYF

j_gene: TRBJ2-3
d_gene: .
v_gene: TRBV10-3
abundance: .
CDR3nt: TGTGCCATCAAAGAACAGGGTCCATGGGCAGATACGCAGTATTTT
CDR3aa: CAIKEQGPWADTQYF

j_gene: TRBJ2-3
d_gene: .
v_gene: TRBV7-2
abundance: .
CDR3nt: TGTGCCAGCAGCTTCCCCCGGTTAGCGACGCCAGATACGCAGTATTTT
CDR3aa: CASSFPRLATPDTQYF

j_gene: TRBJ2-1
d_gene: .
v_gene: TRBV5-1
abundance: .
CDR3nt: TGCGCCAGCAGCTCGGCGGGCAACCTTTACAATGAGCAGTTCTTC
CDR3aa: CASSSAGNLYNEQFF

j_gene: TRBJ1-1
d_gene: .
v_gene: TRBV11-3
abundance: .
CDR3nt: TGTGCCAGCAGCTTAACTTCGGGGGACACTGAAGCTTTCTTT
CDR3aa: CASSLTSGDTEAFF

j_gene: TRBJ2-3
d_gene: TRBD1
v_gene: TRBV5-5
abundance: .
CDR3nt: TGTGCCAGCAGCTTGGCCCGGACAGGGGAGCCTCCGTATTTT
CDR3aa: CASSLARTGEPPYF

j_gene: TRBJ2-3
d_gene: TRBD2
v_gene: TRBV5-4
abundance: .
CDR3nt: TGTGCCAGCAGCTTCTCGGGGGGGAACACAGATACGCAGTATTTT
CDR3aa: CASSFSGGNTDTQYF

j_gene: TRBJ2-2
d_gene: .
v_gene: TRBV7-9
abundance: .
CDR3nt: TGTGCCAGCAGCTTACACGGGAGCACCGGGGAGCTGTTTTTT
CDR3aa: CASSLHGSTGELFF

j_gene: TRBJ2-5
d_gene: .
v_gene: TRBV11-3
abundance: .
CDR3nt: TGTGCCAGCAGCTTTGGGGGTTTTCAAGAGACCCAGTACTTC
CDR3aa: CASSFGGFQETQYF

j_gene: TRBJ1-5
d_gene: .
v_gene: TRBV7-2
abundance: .
CDR3nt: TGTGCCAGCAGCTTAGCCGGACACTATAGCAATCAGCCCCAGCATTTT
CDR3aa: CASSLAGHYSNQPQHF

j_gene: TRBJ1-2
d_gene: .
v_gene: TRBV3-1/TRBV3-2
abundance: .
CDR3nt: TGTGCCAGCAGCCAAGGGGACTATGGCTACACCTTC
CDR3aa: CASSQGDYGYTF

j_gene: TRBJ2-1
d_gene: TRBD2
v_gene: TRBV5-1
abundance: few
CDR3nt: TGCGCCAGCAGCATAGCGGGAGGTGGGGATGAGCAGTTCTTC
CDR3aa: CASSIAGGGDEQFF

j_gene: TRBJ2-2
d_gene: .
v_gene: TRBV7-8
abundance: .
CDR3nt: TGTGCCAGCAGCTTAGAAGGACTGGCGAACACCGGGGAGCTGTTTTTT
CDR3aa: CASSLEGLANTGELFF

j_gene: TRBJ1-3
d_gene: .
v_gene: TRBV5-1
abundance: .
CDR3nt: TGCGCCAGCAGCTTGTTGACTTATGGAAACACCATATATTTT
CDR3aa: CASSLLTYGNTIYF

j_gene: TRBJ2-6
d_gene: TRBD1
v_gene: TRBV19
abundance: .
CDR3nt: TGTGCCAGTACAAACCACAGGGGGGGGGCCAACGTCCTGACTTTC
CDR3aa: CASTNHRGGANVLTF

j_gene: TRBJ2-3
d_gene: TRBD2
v_gene: TRBV9
abundance: .
CDR3nt: TGTGCCAGCAGCGCTAGGGACTACACAGATACGCAGTATTTT
CDR3aa: CASSARDYTDTQYF

j_gene: TRBJ2-3
d_gene: TRBD1
v_gene: TRBV12-3/TRBV12-4
abundance: .
CDR3nt: TGTGCCAGCAGTCCTACAGGGGTCGATACGCAGTATTTT
CDR3aa: CASSPTGVDTQYF

j_gene: TRBJ1-5
d_gene: .
v_gene: TRBV30
abundance: .
CDR3nt: TGTGCCTGGACACACAGGTTCAGCAATCAGCCCCAGCATTTT
CDR3aa: CAWTHRFSNQPQHF

j_gene: TRBJ1-1
d_gene: .
v_gene: TRBV5-1
abundance: .
CDR3nt: TGCGCCAGCAGCTTTACTACAGCTACTGAAGCTTTCTTT
CDR3aa: CASSFTTATEAFF

j_gene: TRBJ2-7
d_gene: .
v_gene: TRBV5-1
abundance: .
CDR3nt: TGCGCCAGCAGCTTACGGAGACAGGCCACCTACGAGCAGTACTTC
CDR3aa: CASSLRRQATYEQYF

j_gene: TRBJ2-3
d_gene: TRBD2
v_gene: TRBV24-1
abundance: once
CDR3nt: TGTGCCACCAGTGATTTGCGAATCGGGAGGGCTGGTGCAGATACGCAGTATTTT
CDR3aa: CATSDLRIGRAGADTQYF

j_gene: TRBJ2-7
d_gene: TRBD1
v_gene: TRBV3-1/TRBV3-2
abundance: .
CDR3nt: TGTGCCAGCAGCCAAGATTGGGACAGCTACGAGCAGTACTTC
CDR3aa: CASSQDWDSYEQYF

j_gene: TRBJ2-3
d_gene: .
v_gene: TRBV18
abundance: .
CDR3nt: TGTGCCAGCTCACCACGGCCAGCCGCGGACACAGATACGCAGTATTTT
CDR3aa: CASSPRPAADTDTQYF

j_gene: TRBJ2-7
d_gene: TRBD1
v_gene: TRBV6-5
abundance: .
CDR3nt: TGTGCCAGCAGCTCGACAGGGTTCTACGAGCAGTACTTC
CDR3aa: CASSSTGFYEQYF

j_gene: TRBJ2-1
d_gene: TRBD2
v_gene: TRBV18
abundance: once
CDR3nt: TGTGCCAGCTCACAACTAGCGGGCACAAATACCTACAATGAGCAGTTCTTC
CDR3aa: CASSQLAGTNTYNEQFF

j_gene: TRBJ2-1
d_gene: TRBD2
v_gene: TRBV19
abundance: few
CDR3nt: TGTGCCAGTAGCAGACTAGCGGGGGATACTACTGAGCAGTTCTTC
CDR3aa: CASSRLAGDTTEQFF

j_gene: TRBJ2-3
d_gene: .
v_gene: TRBV7-2
abundance: few
CDR3nt: TGTGCCAGCAGCCCCCAGGGGGGGACGCAGTATTTT
CDR3aa: CASSPQGGTQYF

j_gene: TRBJ2-2
d_gene: .
v_gene: TRBV6-2/TRBV6-3
abundance: .
CDR3nt: TGTGCCAGCAGCCCTCACGTCGGTGGCACCGGGGAGCTGTTTTTT
CDR3aa: CASSPHVGGTGELFF

j_gene: TRBJ2-1
d_gene: .
v_gene: TRBV5-1
abundance: .
CDR3nt: TGCGCCAGCAGCTTGCTAGGGGCGTCGAATGAGCAGTTCTTC
CDR3aa: CASSLLGASNEQFF

j_gene: TRBJ1-3
d_gene: .
v_gene: TRBV24-1
abundance: .
CDR3nt: TGTGCCACCAGTGATAATCAGGGCCTCTCTGGAAACACCATATATTTT
CDR3aa: CATSDNQGLSGNTIYF

j_gene: TRBJ2-4
d_gene: TRBD2
v_gene: TRBV30
abundance: .
CDR3nt: TGTGCCTGGAGTGTATTAGCGGGAGGAAACCTAGCCAAAAACATTCAGTACTTC
CDR3aa: CAWSVLAGGNLAKNIQYF

j_gene: TRBJ2-7
d_gene: TRBD1
v_gene: TRBV30
abundance: .
CDR3nt: TGTGCCTGGAGGTCTTCACTATTCCTTCGTTCGAGGACAGGGCACGACGAGCAGTACTTC
CDR3aa: CAWRSSLFLRSRTGHDEQYF

j_gene: TRBJ2-5
d_gene: .
v_gene: TRBV19
abundance: .
CDR3nt: TGTGCCAGTAGTAATTTTCCGGTGGAGACCCAGTACTTC
CDR3aa: CASSNFPVETQYF

j_gene: TRBJ2-5
d_gene: TRBD2
v_gene: TRBV10-3
abundance: .
CDR3nt: TGTGCCATCAGTGAGGGGACTAGCACGGCCGATCAAGAGACCCAGTACTTC
CDR3aa: CAISEGTSTADQETQYF

j_gene: TRBJ2-5
d_gene: .
v_gene: TRBV4-1
abundance: once
CDR3nt: TGCGCCAGCAGCCAAGATTGGGGGGACACCCAAGAGACCCAGTACTTC
CDR3aa: CASSQDWGDTQETQYF

j_gene: TRBJ2-7
d_gene: .
v_gene: TRBV6-6
abundance: .
CDR3nt: TGTGCCAGCAGTTACGATCCTCCAACCTCCTACGAGCAGTACTTC
CDR3aa: CASSYDPPTSYEQYF

j_gene: TRBJ2-1
d_gene: TRBD2
v_gene: TRBV11-2
abundance: .
CDR3nt: TGTGCCAGCAGCGGACTAGCGGGGGGCCTTGAGCAGTTCTTC
CDR3aa: CASSGLAGGLEQFF

j_gene: TRBJ2-5
d_gene: .
v_gene: TRBV5-4
abundance: .
CDR3nt: TGTGCCAGCAGCGTCGGACAAGAGACCCAGTACTTC
CDR3aa: CASSVGQETQYF

j_gene: TRBJ2-1
d_gene: TRBD2
v_gene: TRBV6-6
abundance: .
CDR3nt: TGTGCCAGCAGGCCGGGAGGAAACAATGAGCAGTTCTTC
CDR3aa: CASRPGGNNEQFF

j_gene: TRBJ2-3
d_gene: .
v_gene: TRBV19
abundance: .
CDR3nt: TGTGCCAGTAGTAGCCCCCCCGGGACAATACTCACAGATACGCAGTATTTT
CDR3aa: CASSSPPGTILTDTQYF